Sequencing of this T cell receptor (beta chain) was carried out in a study of shared T cell receptors in the human thymus. Sequencing used immunoSEQ multiplex PCR; TCRdb keeps in-frame clones, though not all of them. The sample carries some 660,000 clones, about 90% recorded once. V gave up 0 bases and J gave up 0 bases, with 13 bases separating them. The length of the CDR3 is 17 residues. Germline assignment: CDR1 LGHNA and CDR2 YSLEER. These data were also reused for a study on human thymus T cells. From that study: Use of V and J genes seemed skewed within the thymic and blood repertoires.

The sample comprised thymocytes. The chain uses TRBV4-3 and TRBJ2-3, with no clear D. The sequence came from a boy less than two years old with a congenital heart defect. The CDR3 is CASSQDLGNRSTDTQYF. The DNA for the CDR3 is TGCGCCAGCAGCCAAGATTTAGGAAACAGAAGCACAGATACGCAGTATTTT.